This T cell receptor (beta chain) was recorded in a study of T cell changes during pregnancy in multiple sclerosis. Assay used: immunoSEQ multiplex PCR; TCRdb lists only in-frame clones, some missing. The table records roughly 93,000 clones, approximately 92% of them present only once. There are 16 residues in the CDR3. V shed 3 bases and J shed 4 bases, with 18 bases lying between them. From germline, CDR1 is LNHDA and CDR2 SQIVND (reference sequence). The sequence was obtained from a female donor with multiple sclerosis, enrolled in a pregnancy study. Sequencing was performed on peripheral blood, taken after pregnancy. The V call is TRBV19, the J call TRBJ1-2; a weak D match, TRBD1 (5 bases). The CDR3 DNA is TGTGCCAGTAGTATTGGCCCAGGACAACCCTCCTATGGCTACACCTTC. Its protein product is CASSIGPGQPSYGYTF.